Listed below are T cell receptor beta chains from one sample, sequenced in a study of vaccination effects on CD4 cells after COVID-19. TCRdb's table, derived via immunoSEQ multiplex PCR, lists solely in-frame clones and lacks some. The sample includes 25,000 to 35,000 clones, roughly 60% of them seen just once. Their cognate antigens are unknown. The material was CD4+ T cells from PBMCs cultured with SARS-CoV-2 spike peptides, obtained after COVID-19 vaccination. The receptors shown here come from a human donor who received a COVID-19 vaccine. The CDR3 runs from the conserved cysteine through the conserved F or W. The order of the fields is D gene, clone size, J gene, V gene, CDR3 protein, CDR3 DNA. A D gene is named only where the DNA matches it firmly. Clone size is shown for a subset of rows, as once, few, many or a class of expanded clone.

>-|-|TRBJ1-5|TRBV5-1
CASSLVGGEQPQHF
TGCGCCAGCAGCTTGGTTGGGGGCGAGCAGCCCCAGCATTTT
>-|-|TRBJ1-3|TRBV29-1
CSVVPGAGNTIYF
TGCAGCGTTGTACCAGGGGCTGGAAACACCATATATTTT
>TRBD1|few|TRBJ2-5|TRBV4-2
CASSLGQGEAKETQYF
TGTGCCAGCAGCCTGGGACAGGGAGAGGCTAAAGAGACCCAGTACTTC
>TRBD1|-|TRBJ1-2|TRBV6-5
CASRGQANAGGYTF
TGTGCCAGCAGGGGACAGGCGAACGCTGGGGGCTACACCTTC
>TRBD2|few|TRBJ2-4|TRBV11-2
CASSLGGTSGSTKNIQYF
TGTGCCAGCAGCTTAGGGGGTACTAGCGGGAGCACCAAAAACATTCAGTACTTC
>-|-|TRBJ2-7|TRBV2
CASSPSWQDHYEQYF
TGTGCCAGCAGTCCAAGTTGGCAGGACCACTACGAGCAGTACTTC
>-|-|TRBJ1-3|TRBV18
CASSPSTGSGNTIYF
TGTGCCAGCTCACCCTCGACAGGCTCTGGAAACACCATATATTTT
>TRBD1|-|TRBJ1-2|TRBV5-1
CASSLDRGNYGYTF
TGCGCCAGCAGCTTGGACAGGGGGAACTATGGCTACACCTTC
>-|-|TRBJ2-2|TRBV7-9
CASSLTSPAGELFF
TGTGCCAGCAGCTTAACCAGCCCTGCCGGGGAGCTGTTTTTT
>-|-|TRBJ2-2|TRBV5-1
CAARQASNTGELFF
TGCGCCGCTAGACAGGCCTCGAACACCGGGGAGCTGTTTTTT
>-|few|TRBJ2-1|TRBV15
CATSRAAGSYNEQFF
TGTGCCACCAGCAGAGCGGCGGGCTCCTACAATGAGCAGTTCTTC
>-|-|TRBJ2-7|TRBV5-4
CASSLGQSLSYEQYF
TGTGCCAGCAGCTTGGGGCAGTCACTCTCCTACGAGCAGTACTTC
>-|-|TRBJ2-7|TRBV28
CASLGGRYEQYF
TGTGCCAGCCTCGGCGGTCGGTACGAGCAGTACTTC
>TRBD2|-|TRBJ2-5|TRBV6-1
CASSELAGGGETQYF
TGTGCCAGCAGTGAACTAGCGGGAGGAGGAGAGACCCAGTACTTC
>-|-|TRBJ2-2|TRBV5-1
CASSLGRGNTGELFF
TGCGCCAGCAGCTTGGGACGGGGGAACACCGGGGAGCTGTTTTTT
>-|-|TRBJ2-3|TRBV19
CASSIRGPRTDTQYF
TGTGCCAGTAGTATACGGGGGCCCCGCACAGATACGCAGTATTTT
>-|-|TRBJ2-3|TRBV1
CTSSQGVSGLAVRTDTQYF
TGCACCAGCAGCCAAGGGGTCTCGGGACTGGCGGTCAGAACAGATACGCAGTATTTT
>-|once|TRBJ2-7|TRBV2
CASSELGTGQRAYEQYF
TGTGCCAGCAGTGAATTGGGGACTGGACAGAGAGCCTACGAGCAGTACTTC
>-|-|TRBJ1-1|TRBV10-2
CASSASQVEAFF
TGCGCCAGCAGTGCAAGCCAGGTTGAAGCTTTCTTT